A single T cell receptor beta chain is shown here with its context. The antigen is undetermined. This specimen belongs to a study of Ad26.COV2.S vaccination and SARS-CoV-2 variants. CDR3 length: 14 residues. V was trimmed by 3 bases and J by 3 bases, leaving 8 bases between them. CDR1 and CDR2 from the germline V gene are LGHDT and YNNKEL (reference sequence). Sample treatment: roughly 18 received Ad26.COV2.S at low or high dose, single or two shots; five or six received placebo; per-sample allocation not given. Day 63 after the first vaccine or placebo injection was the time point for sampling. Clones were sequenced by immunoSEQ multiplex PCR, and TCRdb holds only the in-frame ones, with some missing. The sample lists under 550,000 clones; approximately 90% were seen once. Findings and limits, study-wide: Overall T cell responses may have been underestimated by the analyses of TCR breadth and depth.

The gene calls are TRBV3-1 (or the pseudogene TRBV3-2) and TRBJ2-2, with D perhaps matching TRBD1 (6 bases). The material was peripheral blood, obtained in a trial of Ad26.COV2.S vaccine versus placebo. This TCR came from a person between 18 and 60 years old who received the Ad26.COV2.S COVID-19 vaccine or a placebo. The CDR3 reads CASSQGAYTGELFF. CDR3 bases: TGTGCCAGCAGCCAGGGGGCCTACACCGGGGAGCTGTTTTTT.